Listed below are T cell receptor beta chains from one sample, sequenced in a study of blood T cells in healthy people across ages. Using its own MiXCR run on the 5' RACE reads, TCRdb lists one record per CDR3 protein. Among 1.5 million to 2 million distinct CDR3 sequences listed, roughly 50% were seen once. The specimen was blood. The origin of the receptors is a woman aged 40-49 years in good health. CDR3s include the opening cysteine and the closing phenylalanine or tryptophan. A D gene is named only where the DNA matches it firmly. Clone sizes are given selectively: once, few, many, or a class where the clone is expanded.

v_gene	j_gene	abundance	d_gene	CDR3aa	CDR3nt
TRBV28	TRBJ2-5	-	TRBD2	CASAVAGGSETQYF	TGTGCCAGTGCCGTGGCGGGGGGTAGCGAGACCCAGTACTTC
TRBV5-1	TRBJ2-7	-	-	CASSLGARVAYNEQYF	TGCGCCAGCAGCTTGGGAGCCAGGGTGGCGTACAATGAGCAGTACTTC
TRBV5-1	TRBJ2-7	few	-	CASSSTGTSVHEQYF	TGCGCCAGCAGCTCCACAGGGACTTCGGTACACGAGCAGTACTTC
TRBV6-2/TRBV6-3	TRBJ2-1	-	TRBD2	CASSYGMASGSCNEQFF	TGTGCCAGCAGTTACGGTATGGCTAGCGGAAGCTGCAATGAGCAGTTCTTC
TRBV12-3/TRBV12-4	TRBJ1-5	once	-	CASSLTVGEEENQPQHF	TGTGCCAGCAGTTTAACGGTAGGAGAGGAAGAGAATCAGCCCCAGCATTTT
TRBV7-2	TRBJ1-2	-	TRBD1	CASSSSPGQGFGYTF	TGTGCCAGCAGCTCAAGCCCGGGACAGGGATTCGGCTACACCTTC
TRBV10-3	TRBJ2-5	-	-	CAISESGPGWAQYF	TGTGCCATCAGTGAGTCGGGACCGGGGTGGGCCCAGTACTTC
TRBV4-3	TRBJ1-4	few	TRBD1	CASSPPEAGGDEKLFF	TGCGCCAGCAGCCCCCCTGAGGCAGGGGGCGATGAAAAACTGTTTTTT
TRBV10-1	TRBJ2-1	-	-	CASSERGIGSGNEQFF	TGCGCCAGCAGTGAGAGGGGGATAGGGTCGGGCAATGAGCAGTTCTTC
TRBV28	TRBJ1-4	-	-	CASQWGLADEKLFF	TGTGCCAGTCAATGGGGCCTCGCGGATGAAAAACTGTTTTTT
TRBV7-9	TRBJ2-7	-	-	CASSPTGMRQYF	TGTGCCAGCAGTCCTACAGGAATGCGGCAGTACTTC
TRBV5-1	TRBJ2-5	few	-	CASSLTGLEATQYF	TGCGCCAGCAGCTTGACAGGGTTGGAAGCGACCCAGTACTTC
TRBV13	TRBJ1-1	-	TRBD1	CASSSWTGVEAFF	TGTGCCAGCAGCTCCTGGACAGGGGTTGAAGCTTTCTTT
TRBV5-4	TRBJ2-1	-	TRBD2	CASSLEGSAGLSWQFF	TGTGCCAGCAGCTTGGAGGGGTCGGCGGGACTAAGTTGGCAGTTCTTC
TRBV14	TRBJ1-2	many	-	CASSSRQDRNYGYTF	TGTGCCAGCAGCTCACGACAGGACCGAAACTATGGCTACACCTTC
TRBV11-1	TRBJ2-7	-	TRBD1	CASGQGRVYEQYF	TGTGCCAGCGGACAGGGGAGAGTGTACGAGCAGTACTTC
TRBV2	TRBJ2-3	-	-	CASRWVGPSKDTQYF	TGTGCCAGCAGGTGGGTGGGGCCGAGTAAAGATACGCAGTATTTT
TRBV6-2/TRBV6-3	TRBJ2-7	-	-	CASSYSMGLSSRPRPGEQYF	TGTGCCAGCAGTTACTCGATGGGGCTGTCGTCCCGACCCCGCCCGGGCGAGCAGTACTTC
TRBV20-1	TRBJ1-6	-	-	CSASTGSENSPLHF	TGCAGTGCTAGTACGGGGTCGGAAAATTCGCCCCTCCACTTT
TRBV4-1	TRBJ2-5	-	-	CASSQGTQRGTQYF	TGCGCCAGCAGCCAAGGGACACAGAGAGGGACCCAGTACTTC
TRBV20-1	TRBJ2-7	-	TRBD1	CSARTGTGNEQYF	TGCAGTGCTAGAACCGGGACAGGAAACGAGCAGTACTTC
TRBV5-1	TRBJ2-1	-	-	CASSFGASSPHNEQFF	TGCGCCAGCAGCTTCGGCGCATCCAGCCCTCACAATGAGCAGTTCTTC
TRBV20-1	TRBJ2-3	-	-	CSARRGESTDTQYF	TGCAGTGCTAGAAGAGGGGAGAGCACAGATACGCAGTATTTT
TRBV12-3/TRBV12-4	TRBJ2-7	-	TRBD1	CASIGTGAYNEQYF	TGTGCCAGCATAGGCACAGGGGCCTACAATGAGCAGTACTTC
TRBV3-1	TRBJ2-3	-	TRBD1	CASRQRDRGFSLTTDTQYF	TGTGCCAGCAGACAGAGGGACAGAGGGTTCTCTCTTACCACAGATACGCAGTATTTT
TRBV28	TRBJ2-7	-	-	CASRGALREQYF	TGTGCCAGCAGGGGTGCCCTGCGCGAGCAGTACTTC
TRBV28	TRBJ2-1	once	TRBD2	CASCSSGAPGVNEQFF	TGTGCCAGCTGTTCTAGCGGGGCCCCCGGCGTAAATGAGCAGTTCTTC
TRBV5-1	TRBJ2-3	few	TRBD2	CASSLGRTSGTDTQYF	TGCGCCAGCAGCTTGGGGAGGACTAGCGGCACAGATACGCAGTATTTT
TRBV10-3	TRBJ2-7	-	-	CAISSAVWEQYF	TGTGCCATCAGCTCCGCCGTGTGGGAGCAGTACTTC
TRBV7-2	TRBJ2-1	-	TRBD2	CASSSAGLAGINEQFF	TGTGCCAGCAGCTCCGCGGGACTAGCGGGTATCAATGAGCAGTTCTTC
TRBV6-2/TRBV6-3	TRBJ2-1	-	TRBD2	CASSYSRVTGGVGDNEQFF	TGTGCCAGCAGTTACTCGAGAGTGACGGGAGGGGTAGGCGACAATGAGCAGTTCTTC
TRBV7-9	TRBJ2-3	-	-	CATNPTGGTDTQYF	TGTGCCACCAACCCGACCGGTGGCACAGATACGCAGTATTTT
TRBV3-1	TRBJ2-6	-	-	CASSHELGANVLTF	TGTGCCAGCAGCCACGAGCTCGGGGCCAACGTCCTGACTTTC
TRBV24-1	TRBJ2-5	-	-	CATSDLLRGQETQYF	TGTGCCACCAGTGATTTGCTCCGGGGGCAAGAGACCCAGTACTTC
TRBV7-2	TRBJ2-3	-	TRBD2	CASSLGPVAGGTDTQYF	TGTGCCAGCAGCTTAGGGCCCGTAGCGGGGGGCACAGATACGCAGTATTTT